The 5 T cell receptor beta chains given below trace back to one sample, sequenced in a study of cytomegalovirus exposure and HLA in healthy donors. PCR employed 60 Vbeta and 13 Jbeta primers. Only in-frame clones appear in the TCRdb table, and some are missing; sequencing was by immunoSEQ multiplex PCR. The sample records under 100,000 clones, approximately 70% being singletons. Sequencing input: PBMCs. All receptors come from a woman aged 50 to 60 in good health and CMV-seropositive.

The J gene is TRBJ1-1, the V gene TRBV5-1; no clear D. The V gene's germline CDR1 is SGHRS and CDR2 YFSETQ. This CDR3 has 14 amino acids. V lost 4 bases and J lost 4, with 14 bases in between. The CDR3 loop reads CASSGNPAGTEAFF. CDR3 nucleotide sequence: TGCGCCAGCAGCGGAAACCCGGCGGGCACTGAAGCTTTCTTT. Looking up the rest from reference TRBV5-1 and TRBJ1-1 gives the full variable domain: KAGVTQTPRYLIKTRGQQVTLSCSPISGHRSVSWYQQTPGQGLQFLFEYFSETQRNKGNFPGRFSGRQFSNSRSEMNVSTLELGDSALYLCASSGNPAGTEAFFGQGTRLTVV.

The table lists this clone with a count of one. The chain combines TRBV9 with TRBJ2-7, with TRBD2 matching 7 bases. The trim removed 3 bases at V and 3 bases at J, leaving 12 bases unmatched. The CDR3 consists of 16 residues. Germline loops: CDR1 SGDLS, CDR2 YYNGEE. The CDR3 region has the DNA TGTGCCAGCAGCGGAGGGTCGAACCGGGACTACTACGAGCAGTACTTC. Translation: CASSGGSNRDYYEQYF.

V is TRBV6-1 and J is TRBJ1-1; the D is unclear. Trimming removed 3 bases at V and 4 bases at J, with 12 bases between. Germline CDR1 is MNHNS and CDR2 is SASEGT. The CDR3 has 14 amino acids. CDR3 in amino acids: CASSEIWETTEAFF. The CDR3, as DNA: TGTGCCAGCAGTGAGATTTGGGAGACCACTGAAGCTTTCTTT.

This rearrangement joins TRBV28 to TRBJ1-3, with TRBD1 matching over 7 bases. V gave up 3 bases and J gave up 6 bases; unmatched junction bases: 5. Germline V gene lookup returns CDR1 MDHEN and CDR2 SYDVKM. This CDR3 contains 14 residues. The CDR3 DNA is TGTGCCAGCAGTTTTCCAGGGGGAACAAACACCATATATTTT. Protein: CASSFPGGTNTIYF.

The chain uses TRBV18 and TRBJ2-2; TRBD1 matches at 8 bases. V lost 4 bases and J lost 0; bases outside the gene matches: 4. In germline, CDR1 is KGHSH, CDR2 LQKENI. CDR3 size: 16 residues. This CDR3 is CASSRQGPTNTGELFF. The CDR3, as DNA: TGTGCCAGCTCACGACAGGGGCCCACGAACACCGGGGAGCTGTTTTTT.